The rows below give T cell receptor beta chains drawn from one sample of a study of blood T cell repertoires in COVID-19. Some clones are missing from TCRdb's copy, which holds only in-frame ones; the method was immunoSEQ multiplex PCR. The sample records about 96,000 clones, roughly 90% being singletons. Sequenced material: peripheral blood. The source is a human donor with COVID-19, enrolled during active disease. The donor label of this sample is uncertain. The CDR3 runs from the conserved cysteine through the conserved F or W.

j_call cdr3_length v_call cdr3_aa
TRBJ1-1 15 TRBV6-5 CASRPTGGIRTEAFF
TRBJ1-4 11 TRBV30 CAWRGGEKLFF
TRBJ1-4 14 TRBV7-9 CASSPRTGDEKLFF
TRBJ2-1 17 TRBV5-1 CASSYPGQGTNYNEQFF
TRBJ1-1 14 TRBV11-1 CASSPTQGSTEAFF
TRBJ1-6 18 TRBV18 CASSLGQGAPPYNSPLHF
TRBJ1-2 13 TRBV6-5 CASSPTGNYGYTF
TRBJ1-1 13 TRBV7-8 CAKAIRDNTEAFF
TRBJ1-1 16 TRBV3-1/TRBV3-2 CASSLHSGTGGTEAFF
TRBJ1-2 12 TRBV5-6 CASSLTDYGYTF
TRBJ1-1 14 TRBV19 CASSRQDRGLEAFF
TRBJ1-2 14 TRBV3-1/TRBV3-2 CASSPRTGAGGYTF
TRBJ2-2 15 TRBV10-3 CAISEREGTTGELFF
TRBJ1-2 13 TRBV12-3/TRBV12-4 CASSQGTGDGYTF
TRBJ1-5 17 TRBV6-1 CASSEPFGGYSNQPQHF
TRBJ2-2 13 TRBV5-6 CASSLELVGELFF
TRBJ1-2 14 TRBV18 CASSPIPGSYGYTF
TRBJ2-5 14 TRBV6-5 CASSYRGSWETQYF
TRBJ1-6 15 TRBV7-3 CASSLRGQGSSPLHF
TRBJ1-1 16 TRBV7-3 CASSSQGGSGGTEAFF
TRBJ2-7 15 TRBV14 CASSQERGGSYEQYF
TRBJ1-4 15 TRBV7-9 CASSPFGATNEKLFF
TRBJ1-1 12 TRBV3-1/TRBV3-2 CASSHEASEAFF
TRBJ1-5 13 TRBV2 CASQGQGHQPQHF
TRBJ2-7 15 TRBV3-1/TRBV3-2 CASSQGTSAYYEQYF
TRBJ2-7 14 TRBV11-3 CASTPGRRAYEQYF
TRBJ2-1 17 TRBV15 CATSRESSGRAYNEQFF
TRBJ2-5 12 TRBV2 CASSVRGETQYF
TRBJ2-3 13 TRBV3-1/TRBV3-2 CASSQAASATQYF
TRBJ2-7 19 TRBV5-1 CASSLASGGFQYSSYEQYF
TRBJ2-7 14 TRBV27 CASSLASGVDEQYF
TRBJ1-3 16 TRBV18 CASSPSGGRSGNTIYF
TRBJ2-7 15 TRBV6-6 CASSPVLAGINEQYF
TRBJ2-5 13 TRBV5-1 CASSGTGKETQYF
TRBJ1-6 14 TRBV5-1 CASSFQSLNSPLHF
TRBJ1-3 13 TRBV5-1 CASTTDSGNTIYF
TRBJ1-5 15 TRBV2 CASSENRGGNQPQHF
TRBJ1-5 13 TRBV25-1 CASSERGNQPQHF
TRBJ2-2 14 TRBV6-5 CASRRAGNTGELFF
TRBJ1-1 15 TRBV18 CASSSDGQTNTEAFF
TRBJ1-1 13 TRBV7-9 CASTEGGRTEAFF
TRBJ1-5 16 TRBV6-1 CASSVSAGHSNQPQHF
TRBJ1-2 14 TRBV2 CASSVGTGNYGYTF
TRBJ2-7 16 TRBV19 CASPSGWTGGSYEQYF
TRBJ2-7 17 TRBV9 CASSVAPAGDLSYEQYF
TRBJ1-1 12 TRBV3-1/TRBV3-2 CASSRGSVEAFF
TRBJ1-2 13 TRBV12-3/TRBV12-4 CASTRDRVGGYTF
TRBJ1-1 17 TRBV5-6 CASSFRDRAFMNTEAFF
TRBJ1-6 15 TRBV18 CASSPPGLGYSPLHF
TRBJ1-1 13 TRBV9 CASSAFTEGEAFF
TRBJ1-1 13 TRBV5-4 CASSVGQRTEAFF
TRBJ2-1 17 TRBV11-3 CASSLGVLAGGRDEQFF